This T cell receptor (beta chain) was identified in a study of blood T cell repertoires in COVID-19. For the study at large: T cells, B-cell-depleted T cells, or PBMCs supplied cDNA or gDNA.

Trimming removed 7 bases at V and 0 bases at J, with 17 bases between. The CDR3 is 16 amino acids. Germline CDR1 is SGHTS and CDR2 is YDEGEE. Across 20 to 25 US areas, participants ranged in age from roughly 18 to 95 years. In the original analysis: By means of reference gene primer amplification, nucleated cell counts were estimated. Using immunoSEQ multiplex PCR, the repertoire was profiled, and TCRdb retains in-frame clones only, with some absent. The DNA gave D and trimming, while V, J and clone size come from that table. Of 160,000 or so clones in the sample, around 87% are singletons; the top ten hold approximately 7%.

The clonotype originates from a woman aged 50 to 60 who had recovered from COVID-19. The chain carries TRBV5-8 and TRBJ1-5; TRBD1 might be the D (5 bases). Sequenced: PBMCs or T cells enriched from blood (not recorded which). CDR3 coding DNA: TGTGCCAGCCCGGCCAGGGACTGGTATAGCAATCAGCCCCAGCATTTT. It encodes CASPARDWYSNQPQHF.